The T cell receptor (beta chain) described here comes from a study of T cell repertoires in cytomegalovirus infection. The germline V and J ends were trimmed by 6 bases and 4 bases, with 23 bases remaining between them. Looked up from germline, CDR1 is DFQATT and CDR2 is SNEGSKA (reference sequence). This CDR3 is built from 16 residues. Study-level results: CMV-specific TCR beta clonotypes restricted by HLA-C were the ones dominating the ex vivo response.

TCRdb reprocessed the reads via MiXCR and lists one record per CDR3 protein. The sample includes roughly 230,000 distinct CDR3 sequences, about 23% of them seen just once. As for this clonotype: What it recognizes is unknown.

The chain couples TRBV20-1 to TRBJ2-3, with D unresolved. The receptor's source is a human donor in good health (CMV status not recorded). Some clones in this sample may be carry-over from other donors' samples. Sequencing was performed on CD8+ T cells from PBMCs. In DNA form, the CDR3 reads TGCAGTGCCTCACCCGACGGTGGCCCTGGGGCAGATACGCAGTATTTT. Amino acids: CSASPDGGPGADTQYF.